The clone carrying this T cell receptor (beta chain) was picked up a small number of times. Individuals aged 18 to 89 years were recruited from some 26 US areas. The sample is drawn from a study of blood T cell repertoires in COVID-19. Study in general: The analysed material was cDNA or gDNA that came from T cells, B-cell-depleted T cells, or PBMCs.

The CDR3 is 16 amino acids. The germline gives CDR1 SGHRS, CDR2 YFSETQ. The V gene lost 2 bases and the J gene lost 2 bases, with 11 bases spanning the gap. Assay: immunoSEQ multiplex PCR; the TCRdb copy retains only in-frame clones and omits some. The data show about 180,000 clones, 80% seen once. The sample was PBMCs or T cells enriched from blood (not recorded which). The chain employs TRBV5-1 and TRBJ2-6; possible D gene TRBD1, 5 bases. This receptor was obtained from a man aged 55 to 70 who had been exposed to COVID-19. The CDR3 is CASSLLRGAGANVLTF. DNA of the CDR3: TGCGCCAGCAGCTTATTAAGGGGTGCTGGGGCCAACGTCCTGACTTTC.